This T cell receptor beta chain derives from a study of PD-L1 blockade in urothelial cancer. Method: immunoSEQ multiplex PCR; TCRdb's copy keeps in-frame clones and lacks some. The sample has about 14,000 clones, over 75% seen once; the top ten hold approximately 16%. Germline V gene sequence: CDR1 LNHDA, CDR2 SQIVND (reference sequence). The length of the CDR3 is 18 residues. V gave up 2 bases and J gave up 0 bases, with 14 bases separating them. This specimen consisted of PBMCs, obtained around atezolizumab (anti-PD-L1) treatment. The chain links TRBV19 to TRBJ2-6, with a possible D match to TRBD2 (6 bases). This receptor was obtained from a man between 65 and 79 years old with urothelial cancer. CDR3 residues: CASSIPSGRSSGANVLTF. The CDR3 region has the DNA TGTGCCAGTAGTATACCCTCAGGGAGGAGCTCTGGGGCCAACGTCCTGACTTTC.